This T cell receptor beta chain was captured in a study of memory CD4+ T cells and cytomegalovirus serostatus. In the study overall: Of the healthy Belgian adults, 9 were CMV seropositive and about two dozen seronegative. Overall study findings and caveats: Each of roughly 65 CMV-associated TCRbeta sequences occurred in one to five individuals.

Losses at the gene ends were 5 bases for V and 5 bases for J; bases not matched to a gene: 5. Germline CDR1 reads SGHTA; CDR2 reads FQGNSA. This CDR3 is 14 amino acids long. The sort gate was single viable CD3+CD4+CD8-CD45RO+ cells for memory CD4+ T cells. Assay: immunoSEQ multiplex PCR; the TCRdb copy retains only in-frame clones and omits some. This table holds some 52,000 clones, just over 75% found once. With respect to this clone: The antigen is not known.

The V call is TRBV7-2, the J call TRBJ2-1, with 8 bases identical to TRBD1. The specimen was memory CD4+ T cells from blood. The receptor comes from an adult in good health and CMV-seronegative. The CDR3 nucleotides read TGTGCCAGCAGCCAGGGACAGGAGAACAATGAGCAGTTCTTC. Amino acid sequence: CASSQGQENNEQFF.